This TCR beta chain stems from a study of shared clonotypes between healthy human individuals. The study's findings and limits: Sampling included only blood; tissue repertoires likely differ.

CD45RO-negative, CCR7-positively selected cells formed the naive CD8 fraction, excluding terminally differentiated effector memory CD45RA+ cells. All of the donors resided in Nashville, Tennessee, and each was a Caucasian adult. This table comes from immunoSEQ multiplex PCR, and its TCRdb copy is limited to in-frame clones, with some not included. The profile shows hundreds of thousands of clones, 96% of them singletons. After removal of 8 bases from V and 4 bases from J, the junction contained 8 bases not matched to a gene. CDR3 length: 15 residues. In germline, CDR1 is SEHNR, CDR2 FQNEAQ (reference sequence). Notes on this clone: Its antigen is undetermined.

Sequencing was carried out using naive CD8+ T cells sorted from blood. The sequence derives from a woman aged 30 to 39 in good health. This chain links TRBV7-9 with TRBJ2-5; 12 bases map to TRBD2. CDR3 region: CASVLAGGPSETQYF. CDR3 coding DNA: TGTGCCAGCGTTCTAGCGGGAGGGCCCTCAGAGACCCAGTACTTC.